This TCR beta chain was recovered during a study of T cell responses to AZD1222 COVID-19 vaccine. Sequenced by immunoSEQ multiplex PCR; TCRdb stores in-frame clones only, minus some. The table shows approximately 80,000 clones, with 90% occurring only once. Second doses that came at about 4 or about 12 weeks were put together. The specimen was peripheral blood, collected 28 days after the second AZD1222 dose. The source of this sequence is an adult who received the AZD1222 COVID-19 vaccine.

This CDR3 reads CASSPRKDPQGTGELFF. The CDR3 DNA is TGTGCCAGCAGTCCAAGAAAAGATCCTCAGGGAACCGGGGAGCTGTTTTTT. The chain uses TRBV3-1 (or the pseudogene TRBV3-2) and TRBJ2-2; possible D gene TRBD1, 5 bases. Trimming left V 6 bases short and J 5 bases short, with 22 bases between. The CDR3 length is 17 residues. The V gene's germline CDR1 is LGHDT and CDR2 YNNKEL (reference sequence).